The sequence of this T cell receptor beta chain was determined in a study of blood T cell repertoires in COVID-19. Study context: Sources were T cells, B-cell-depleted T cells, or PBMCs; the material itself was cDNA or gDNA.

Source study methods: Scientists estimated how many nucleated cells there were by amplifying reference gene primers. The protocol was immunoSEQ multiplex PCR, while the TCRdb copy is restricted to in-frame clones and leaves out a portion. V and J calls and clone size follow that table, whereas D and trimming were derived from the DNA. The data show fewer than 250,000 clones, 65% to 90% seen once. Each participant's cohort was designated according to participant-reported clinical history. Germline-derived CDR1 and CDR2 are MNHEY and SVGAGI. Trimming cost V 0 bases and J 2 bases, with 4 bases left between them. The CDR3 totals 13 residues.

This sequence originates from a woman aged 50 to 60 with acute COVID-19. The chain combines TRBV6-5 with TRBJ1-1; the D is unclear. The sample consisted of PBMCs or T cells enriched from blood (not recorded which). CDR3 protein: CASSYSRNTEAFF. As DNA, the CDR3 is TGTGCCAGCAGTTACTCCCGTAACACTGAAGCTTTCTTT.